This T cell receptor (beta chain) came from a study of blood T cell repertoires in COVID-19. Whole-study context: Italy, Spain and the United States were the sources of the convalescent and acute COVID-19 samples. Sample material is recorded as cDNA or gDNA derived from T cells, B-cell-depleted T cells, or PBMCs.

Original analysis: Amplifying reference gene primers gave estimates of nucleated cell counts. Produced via immunoSEQ multiplex PCR; TCRdb's table is partial and in-frame only. V, J and clone size are taken as reported in that table, and D and trimming were inferred from the DNA itself. The repertoire includes about 150,000 clones, around 89% of them detected once, and around 15% sits in the top ten. Seattle's cohort entered during active infection and was followed longitudinally. This CDR3 is built from 14 residues. Germline lookup yields CDR1 SGHAT and CDR2 FQNNGV. V was cut by 5 bases and J by 1 base, with 11 bases left in between.

This receptor was identified in a man aged 18 to 29 with COVID-19, enrolled during active disease. The rearrangement links TRBV11-2 to TRBJ2-5; possible D gene TRBD2, 5 bases. Sequencing used peripheral blood. The CDR3 spells CASSPGSVQETQYF. As DNA, the CDR3 is TGTGCCAGCAGCCCGGGGAGTGTCCAAGAGACCCAGTACTTC. Based on the CDR3 plus reference TRBV11-2 and TRBJ2-5, the full variable domain is EAGVAQSPRYKIIEKRQSVAFWCNPISGHATLYWYQQILGQGPKLLIQFQNNGVVDDSQLPKDRFSAERLKGVDSTLKIQPAKLEDSAVYLCASSPGSVQETQYFGPGTRLLVL.